The next 5 T cell receptor beta chains were all read from a single sample in a study of blood T cell repertoires in COVID-19. TCRdb's copy holds only in-frame clones and misses some; the assay was immunoSEQ multiplex PCR. Of some 260,000 clones listed, about four fifths are singletons. Material: peripheral blood. Source of these receptors: an elderly man with acute or convalescent COVID-19.

The V gene is TRBV27, the J gene TRBJ1-2, with 10 bases that match TRBD1. Germline V gene data show CDR1 as MNHEY and CDR2 as SMNVEV (reference sequence). CDR3 length equals 14 residues. V shed 2 bases, J shed 6 bases, and the junction held 3 bases outside the gene matches. Here the CDR3 reads CASSLIGTGDGYTF. For the CDR3, the DNA is TGTGCCAGCAGTTTAATCGGGACAGGGGATGGCTACACCTTC.

The J gene is TRBJ1-2, the V gene TRBV6-5; D gene uncertain. The V end was cut by 8 bases, the J end by 4 bases, with 17 bases between. CDR1 is MNHEY, CDR2 SVGAGI, per germline. The CDR3 extends over 14 amino acids. CDR3 in amino acids: CASARQRGPYGYTF. CDR3 nucleotides: TGTGCCAGCGCCCGGCAAAGAGGGCCCTATGGCTACACCTTC.

V is TRBV5-1 and J is TRBJ2-5; the match to TRBD1 covers 11 bases. V was pared by 4 bases and J by 2 bases, with 4 bases of the junction left unmatched. CDR1 and CDR2 from the germline V gene are SGHRS and YFSETQ. The CDR3 length is 15 residues. The CDR3 region is CASSDGQGAQETQYF. The CDR3 DNA reads as TGCGCCAGCAGCGACGGACAGGGGGCTCAAGAGACCCAGTACTTC.

This sequence joins TRBV2 and TRBJ1-4, with 9 bases that match TRBD1. This CDR3 contains 14 residues. Germline-derived CDR1 and CDR2 are SNHLY and FYNNEI. The V and J ends lost 5 bases and 5 bases, in that order; junction bases with no gene match: 3. CDR3 sequence: CASSNRGLNEKLFF. The CDR3 DNA reads as TGTGCCAGCAGTAACAGGGGGCTGAATGAAAAACTGTTTTTT. Together with reference TRBV2 and TRBJ1-4, the CDR3 gives the full variable domain: EPEVTQTPSHQVTQMGQEVILRCVPISNHLYFYWYRQILGQKVEFLVSFYNNEISEKSEIFDDQFSVERPDGSNFTLKIRSTKLEDSAMYFCASSNRGLNEKLFFGSGTQLSVL.

This chain links TRBV5-1 with TRBJ2-6; D is unresolved. V lost 4 bases to trimming and J lost 0 bases, with 14 bases between them. Germline CDR1 reads SGHRS; CDR2 reads YFSETQ. The CDR3 extends over 17 amino acids. CDR3 nucleotide sequence: TGCGCCAGCAGCCTTACCAGCGACGTCTCTGGGGCCAACGTCCTGACTTTC. Protein sequence: CASSLTSDVSGANVLTF.